The source of this TCR beta chain is a study of beta chain features in type 1 diabetes. With respect to this clone: Antigen unknown.

Germline values: CDR1 MNHNY, CDR2 SVGAGI (reference sequence). The ends were cut back, 6 bases at V and 11 bases at J, with 19 bases in the middle. There are 13 residues in the CDR3. The study reverse transcribed the entire isolated RNA, so it sequenced expressed TCRB transcripts. Sequencing was performed with immunoSEQ multiplex PCR; in TCRdb, only in-frame clones are kept and a portion is missing. The sample records a few hundred thousand clones, over 12% being singletons. Whole-study results and caveats: Patients with Type 1 diabetes showed moderately but significantly shorter TCRB CDR3s in all four CD4+ subsets. Type 1 diabetes patients had VDJ junctions that carried fewer insertions and more deletions.

Material: naive CD4+ T cells from blood. The receptor comes from a woman aged 18-29 years in good health. The chain recombines TRBV6-6 with TRBJ1-2, with a weak D call TRBD1 (6 bases). The CDR3 reads CASSSRTVIWYTF. Here the CDR3 DNA reads TGTGCCAGCAGCTCCCGGACAGTAATTTGGTACACCTTC.